The 5 T cell receptor beta chains in this list originate from one sample, sequenced in a study of shared clonotypes between healthy human individuals. The data were produced by immunoSEQ multiplex PCR, yet TCRdb's version contains in-frame clones alone and is incomplete. The sample shows some 200,000 clones, about 93% of them seen only once. The material sequenced was naive CD4+ T cells sorted from blood. Subset denoted: CD45RA+ positively selected. The receptors here all came from a woman between 25 and 40 years old in good health.

This sequence joins TRBV30 and TRBJ2-1; 9 nucleotides match TRBD2. CDR3 size: 13 residues. Germline V lookup: CDR1 GTSNPN, CDR2 SVGIG (reference sequence). The CDR3 sequence is CSMAAGGYNEQFF. The CDR3 DNA reads as TGTTCTATGGCAGCGGGAGGCTACAATGAGCAGTTCTTC.

The chain joins TRBV2 to TRBJ1-6, with 8 positions matching TRBD1. V shed 6 bases and J 7 bases; nucleotides not matched to a gene: 11. The V gene's germline CDR1 is SNHLY and CDR2 FYNNEI. The CDR3 loop spans 16 amino acids. CDR3 residues: CASRDRVLQRNSPLHF. The DNA for the CDR3 is TGTGCCAGCAGGGACAGGGTCCTTCAGAGGAATTCACCCCTCCACTTT.

A single count supports this clone. The chain recombines TRBV28 with TRBJ2-7; D is uncertain. V was clipped by 5 bases and J by 2 bases, with 19 bases between them. Germline V lookup: CDR1 MDHEN, CDR2 SYDVKM. This CDR3 has 16 residues. The DNA of the CDR3 is TGTGCCAGCAGTCCCCCGGTGGCGGCGGCCCCCTACGAGCAGTACTTC. As protein: CASSPPVAAAPYEQYF.

The chain is built from TRBV7-9 and TRBJ2-7; D unresolved. The germline CDR1 and CDR2 sequences are SEHNR and FQNEAQ (reference sequence). This CDR3 comprises 12 residues. Trimming cost V 3 bases and J 3 bases, with 6 bases left between them. In nucleotides, the CDR3 is TGTGCCAGCAGCTTGGACCACTACGAGCAGTACTTC. Protein product: CASSLDHYEQYF.

The rearrangement joins TRBV18 to TRBJ2-5; D is uncertain. The better agreement between TRBJ2-7 and the DNA end casts doubt on the J call. This CDR3 contains 12 residues. Germline V gene lookup returns CDR1 KGHSH and CDR2 LQKENI. The CDR3 region is CASSGLPYEQYF. For the CDR3, the DNA is TGTGCCAGCTCAGGTCTTCCATACGAGCAGTACTTC.